This T cell receptor beta chain was sequenced in a study of beta chain features in type 1 diabetes. Whole-study findings and limits: The analysis here could not establish whether HLA type shapes TCRB rearrangement. Shorter TCRB CDR3s, moderately but significantly so, were found in Type 1 diabetes patients in all four CD4+ subsets. cDNA sequencing could over-represent cells with high TCR expression. Naive, central memory and Treg TCRB repertoires seemed to resemble each other more closely in patients than they did in healthy donors.

This CDR3 has 17 amino acids. Germline CDR1 and CDR2: SGHTA and FQGNSA. Trimming took 1 base from V and 1 from J; bases not matched to a gene: 6. This clone was counted only a few times. Its antigen is still unknown. TCRB transcripts that were expressed got sequenced, as all of the isolated RNA had been reverse transcribed. Sequencing used immunoSEQ multiplex PCR; TCRdb keeps in-frame clones, though not all of them. Here the sample spans some 70,000 clones, about 50% being singletons. Sequencing used central memory CD4+ T cells from blood. This receptor was taken from a man aged 30-40 years with type 1 diabetes. V and J are TRBV7-2 and TRBJ2-1; 8 bases agree with TRBD2. Here the CDR3 DNA reads TGTGCCAGCAGCTTAGTTCGAGCGGGAGTATCCTACAATGAGCAGTTCTTC. The encoded protein is CASSLVRAGVSYNEQFF.